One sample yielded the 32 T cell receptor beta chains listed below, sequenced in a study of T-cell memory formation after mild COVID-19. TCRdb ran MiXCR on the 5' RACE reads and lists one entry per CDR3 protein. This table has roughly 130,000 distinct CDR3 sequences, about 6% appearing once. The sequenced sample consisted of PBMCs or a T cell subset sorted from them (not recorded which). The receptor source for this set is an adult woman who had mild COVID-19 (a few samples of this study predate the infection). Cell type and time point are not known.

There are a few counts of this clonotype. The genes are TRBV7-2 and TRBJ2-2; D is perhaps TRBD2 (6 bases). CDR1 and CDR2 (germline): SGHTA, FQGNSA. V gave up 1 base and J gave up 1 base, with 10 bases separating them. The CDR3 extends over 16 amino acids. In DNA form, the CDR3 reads TGTGCCAGCAGCTTAGATGGCGGGGTGAACACCGGGGAGCTGTTTTTT. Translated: CASSLDGGVNTGELFF.

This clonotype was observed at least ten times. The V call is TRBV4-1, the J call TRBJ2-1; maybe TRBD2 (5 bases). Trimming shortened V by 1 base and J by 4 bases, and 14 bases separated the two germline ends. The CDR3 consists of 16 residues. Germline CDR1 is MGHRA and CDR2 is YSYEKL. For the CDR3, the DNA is TGCGCCAGCAGCCAAGTCGGGATGCGCCTATACAATGAGCAGTTCTTC. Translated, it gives CASSQVGMRLYNEQFF.

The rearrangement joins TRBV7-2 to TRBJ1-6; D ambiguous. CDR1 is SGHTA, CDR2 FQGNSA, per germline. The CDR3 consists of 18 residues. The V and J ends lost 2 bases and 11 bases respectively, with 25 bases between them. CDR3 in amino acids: CASSLSDTGRVVVPPLHF. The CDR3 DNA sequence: TGTGCCAGCAGCTTAAGCGACACGGGGAGGGTCGTGGTGCCACCCCTCCACTTT.

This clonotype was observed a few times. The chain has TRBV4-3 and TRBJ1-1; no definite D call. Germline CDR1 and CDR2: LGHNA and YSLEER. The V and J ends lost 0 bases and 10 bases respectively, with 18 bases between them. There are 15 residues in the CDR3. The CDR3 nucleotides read TGCGCCAGCAGCCAAGAGTATTCCCTCTACGCGGGAGCTTTCTTT. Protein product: CASSQEYSLYAGAFF.

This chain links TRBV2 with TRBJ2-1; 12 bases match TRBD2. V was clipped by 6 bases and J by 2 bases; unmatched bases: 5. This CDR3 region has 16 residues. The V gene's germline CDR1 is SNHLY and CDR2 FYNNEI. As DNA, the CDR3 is TGTGCCAGCAGAACTAGCGGGAGGAGAGCCTACAATGAGCAGTTCTTC. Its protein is CASRTSGRRAYNEQFF.

The CDR3 DNA follows: TGTGCCAGCAGAGGGACGGACAATCAGCCCCAGCATTTT. Protein sequence: CASRGTDNQPQHF. This chain links TRBV6-1 with TRBJ1-5; tentatively, D is TRBD1 (5 bases). Trimming left V 6 bases short and J 3 bases short, with 9 bases between. The CDR3 contains 13 residues. The V gene's germline CDR1 is MNHNS and CDR2 SASEGT.

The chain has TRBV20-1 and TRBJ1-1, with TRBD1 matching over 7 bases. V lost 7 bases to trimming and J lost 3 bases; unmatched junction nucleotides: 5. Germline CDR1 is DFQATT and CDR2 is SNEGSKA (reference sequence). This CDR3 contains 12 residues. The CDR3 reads CSGAGGYTEAFF. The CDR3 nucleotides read TGCAGTGGTGCAGGGGGTTACACTGAAGCTTTCTTT.

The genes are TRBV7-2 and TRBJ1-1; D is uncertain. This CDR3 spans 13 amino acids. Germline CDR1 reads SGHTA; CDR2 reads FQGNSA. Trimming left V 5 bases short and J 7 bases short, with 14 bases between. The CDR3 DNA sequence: TGTGCCAGCAGCCCAAGATTTCTTGTTGAAGCTTTCTTT. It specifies CASSPRFLVEAFF.

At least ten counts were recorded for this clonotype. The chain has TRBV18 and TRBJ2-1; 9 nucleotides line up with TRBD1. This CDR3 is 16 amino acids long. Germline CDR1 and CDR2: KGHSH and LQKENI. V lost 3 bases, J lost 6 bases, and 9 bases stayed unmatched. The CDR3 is CASSPRRDRGGNEQFF. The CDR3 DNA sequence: TGTGCCAGCTCACCGCGGCGAGACAGGGGGGGCAATGAGCAGTTCTTC.

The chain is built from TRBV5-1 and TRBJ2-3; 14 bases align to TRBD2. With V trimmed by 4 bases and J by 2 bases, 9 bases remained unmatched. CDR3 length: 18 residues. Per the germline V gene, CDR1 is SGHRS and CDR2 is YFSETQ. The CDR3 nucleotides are TGCGCCAGCAGCCTTGGAGGACTAGCGGGAGGCAACACAGATACGCAGTATTTT. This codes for CASSLGGLAGGNTDTQYF.

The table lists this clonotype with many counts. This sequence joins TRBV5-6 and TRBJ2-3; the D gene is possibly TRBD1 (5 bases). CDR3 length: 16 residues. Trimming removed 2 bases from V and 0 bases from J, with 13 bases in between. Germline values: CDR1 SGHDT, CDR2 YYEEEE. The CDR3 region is CASSLWGRASTDTQYF. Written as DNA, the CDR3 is TGTGCCAGCAGCTTATGGGGCAGGGCTAGCACAGATACGCAGTATTTT.

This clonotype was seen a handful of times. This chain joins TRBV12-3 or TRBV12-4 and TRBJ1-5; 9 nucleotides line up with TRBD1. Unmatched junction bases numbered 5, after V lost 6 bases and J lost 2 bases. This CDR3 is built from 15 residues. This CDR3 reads CASSSQGAGNQPQHF. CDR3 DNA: TGTGCCAGCAGCTCACAGGGGGCTGGCAATCAGCCCCAGCATTTT.

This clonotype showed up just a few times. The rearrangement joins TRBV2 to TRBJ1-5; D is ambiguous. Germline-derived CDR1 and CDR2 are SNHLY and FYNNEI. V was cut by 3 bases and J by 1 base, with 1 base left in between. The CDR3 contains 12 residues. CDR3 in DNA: TGTGCCAGCAGTGAGAGCAATCAGCCCCAGCATTTT. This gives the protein CASSESNQPQHF. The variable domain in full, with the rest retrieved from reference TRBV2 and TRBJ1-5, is EPEVTQTPSHQVTQMGQEVILRCVPISNHLYFYWYRQILGQKVEFLVSFYNNEISEKSEIFDDQFSVERPDGSNFTLKIRSTKLEDSAMYFCASSESNQPQHFGDGTRLSIL.

The CDR3 DNA is TGTGCCAGCAGCTCTTCACAGGGGATGAATTCACCCCTCCACTTT. It specifies CASSSSQGMNSPLHF. The chain combines TRBV7-6 with TRBJ1-6; 7 bases map to TRBD1. The CDR3 covers 15 residues. Losses at the gene ends were 4 bases for V and 7 bases for J; bases not matched to a gene: 7. From germline, CDR1 is SGHVS and CDR2 FNYEAQ.

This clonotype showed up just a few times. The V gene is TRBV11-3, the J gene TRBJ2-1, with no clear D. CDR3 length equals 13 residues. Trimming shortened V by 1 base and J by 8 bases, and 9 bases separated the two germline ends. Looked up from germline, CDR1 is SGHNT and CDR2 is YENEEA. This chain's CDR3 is CASSLGRMDEQFF. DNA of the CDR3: TGTGCCAGCAGCTTAGGTCGTATGGATGAGCAGTTCTTC.

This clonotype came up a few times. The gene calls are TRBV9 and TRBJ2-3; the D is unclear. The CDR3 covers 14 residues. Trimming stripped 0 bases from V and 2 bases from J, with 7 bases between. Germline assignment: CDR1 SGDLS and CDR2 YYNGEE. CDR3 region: CASSVAGLTDTQYF. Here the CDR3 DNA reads TGTGCCAGCAGCGTAGCGGGTCTCACAGATACGCAGTATTTT.

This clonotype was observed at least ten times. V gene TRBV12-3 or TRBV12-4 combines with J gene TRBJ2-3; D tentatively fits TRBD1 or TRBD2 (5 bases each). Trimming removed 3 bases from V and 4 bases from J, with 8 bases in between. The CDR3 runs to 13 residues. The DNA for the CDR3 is TGTGCCAGCAGTTTCGGGGCCCCAGATACGCAGTATTTT. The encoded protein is CASSFGAPDTQYF.

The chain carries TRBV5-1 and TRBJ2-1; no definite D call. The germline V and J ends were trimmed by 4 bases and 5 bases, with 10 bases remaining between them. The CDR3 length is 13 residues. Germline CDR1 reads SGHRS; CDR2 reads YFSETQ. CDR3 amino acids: CASSPKVNNEQFF. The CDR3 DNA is TGCGCCAGCAGCCCGAAGGTGAACAATGAGCAGTTCTTC.

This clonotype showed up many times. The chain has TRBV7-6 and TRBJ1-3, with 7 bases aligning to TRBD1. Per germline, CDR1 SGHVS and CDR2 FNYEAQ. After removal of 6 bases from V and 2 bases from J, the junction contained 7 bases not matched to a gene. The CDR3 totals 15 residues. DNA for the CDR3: TGTGCCAGCAGTCCACAGGGGATGGCTGGAAACACCATATATTTT. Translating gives CASSPQGMAGNTIYF.

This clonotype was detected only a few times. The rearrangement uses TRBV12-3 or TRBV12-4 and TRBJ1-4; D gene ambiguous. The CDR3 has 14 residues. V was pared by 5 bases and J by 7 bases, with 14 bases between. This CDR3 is CASSPRPGSEKLFF. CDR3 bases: TGTGCCAGCAGTCCTCGCCCCGGCAGTGAAAAACTGTTTTTT.

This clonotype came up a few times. CDR3 DNA sequence: TGTGCCTGGGGACAGGCCTACGAGCAGTACTTC. This gives the protein CAWGQAYEQYF. This sequence joins TRBV30 and TRBJ2-7; 7 bases are shared with TRBD1. The V gene's germline CDR1 is GTSNPN and CDR2 SVGIG (reference sequence). The CDR3 is made up of 11 amino acids. V lost 5 bases and J lost 2; bases outside the gene matches: 0. The full variable domain, with the rest looked up from reference TRBV30 and TRBJ2-7, is SQTIHQWPATLVQPVGSPLSLECTVEGTSNPNLYWYRQAAGRGLQLLFYSVGIGQISSEVPQNLSASRPQDRQFILSSKKLLLSDSGFYLCAWGQAYEQYFGPGTRLTVT.

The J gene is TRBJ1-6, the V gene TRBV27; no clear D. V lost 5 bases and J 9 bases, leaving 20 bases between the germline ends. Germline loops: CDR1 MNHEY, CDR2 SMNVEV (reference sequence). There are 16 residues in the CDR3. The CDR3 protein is CASSTPLRIQGSPLHF. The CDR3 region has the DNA TGTGCCAGCAGTACCCCGCTACGGATTCAAGGTTCACCCCTCCACTTT.

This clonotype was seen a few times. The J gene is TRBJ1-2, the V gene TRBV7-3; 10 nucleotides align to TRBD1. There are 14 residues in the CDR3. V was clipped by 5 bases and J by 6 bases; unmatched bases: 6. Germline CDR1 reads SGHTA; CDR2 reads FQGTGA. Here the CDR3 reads CASSPGGQGDGYTF. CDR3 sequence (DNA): TGTGCCAGCAGCCCCGGTGGACAGGGGGATGGCTACACCTTC.

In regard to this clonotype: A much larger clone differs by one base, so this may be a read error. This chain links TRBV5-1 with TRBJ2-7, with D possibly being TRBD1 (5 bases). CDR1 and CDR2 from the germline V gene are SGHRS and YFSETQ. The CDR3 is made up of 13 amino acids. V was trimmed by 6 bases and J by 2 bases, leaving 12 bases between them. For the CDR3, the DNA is TGCGCCAGCATCCTCAGGGTTGCCTACGAGCAGTACTTC. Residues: CASILRVAYEQYF.

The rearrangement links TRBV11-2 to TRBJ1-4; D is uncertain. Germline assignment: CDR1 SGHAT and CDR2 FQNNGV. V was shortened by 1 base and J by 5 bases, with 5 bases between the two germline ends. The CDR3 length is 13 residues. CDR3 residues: CASSLGLNEKLFF. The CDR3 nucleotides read TGTGCCAGCAGCTTAGGACTGAATGAAAAACTGTTTTTT.

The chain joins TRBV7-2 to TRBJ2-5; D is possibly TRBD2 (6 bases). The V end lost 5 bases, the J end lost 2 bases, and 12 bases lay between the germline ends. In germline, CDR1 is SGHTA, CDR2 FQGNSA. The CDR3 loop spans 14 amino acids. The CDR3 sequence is CASSRSGLQETQYF. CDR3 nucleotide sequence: TGTGCCAGCAGCCGATCGGGACTTCAAGAGACCCAGTACTTC.

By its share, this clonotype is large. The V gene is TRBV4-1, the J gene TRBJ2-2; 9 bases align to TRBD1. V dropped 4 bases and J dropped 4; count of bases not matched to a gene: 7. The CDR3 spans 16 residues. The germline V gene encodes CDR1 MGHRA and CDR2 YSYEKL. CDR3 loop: CASSPSGTGLTGELFF. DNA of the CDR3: TGCGCCAGCAGCCCGTCGGGGACAGGGCTCACCGGGGAGCTGTTTTTT.

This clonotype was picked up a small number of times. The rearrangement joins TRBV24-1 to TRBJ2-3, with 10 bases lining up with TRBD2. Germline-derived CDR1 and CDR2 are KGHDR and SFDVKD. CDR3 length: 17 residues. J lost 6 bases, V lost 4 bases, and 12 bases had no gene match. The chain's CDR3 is CATSEQGLAEGWDTQYF. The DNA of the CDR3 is TGTGCCACCAGTGAACAAGGACTAGCGGAGGGATGGGATACGCAGTATTTT.

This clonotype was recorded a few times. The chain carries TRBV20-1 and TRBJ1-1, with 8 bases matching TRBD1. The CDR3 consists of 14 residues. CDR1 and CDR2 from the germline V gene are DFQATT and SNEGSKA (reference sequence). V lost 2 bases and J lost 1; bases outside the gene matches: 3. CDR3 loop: CSARWTGRNTEAFF. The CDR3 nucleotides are TGCAGTGCTAGATGGACAGGGCGGAACACTGAAGCTTTCTTT.

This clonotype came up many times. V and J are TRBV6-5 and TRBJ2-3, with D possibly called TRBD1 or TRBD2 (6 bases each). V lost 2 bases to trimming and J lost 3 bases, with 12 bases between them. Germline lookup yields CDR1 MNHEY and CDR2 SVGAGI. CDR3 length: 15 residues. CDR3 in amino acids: CASSYPGARTDTQYF. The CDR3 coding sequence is TGTGCCAGCAGTTACCCGGGGGCGCGGACAGATACGCAGTATTTT.

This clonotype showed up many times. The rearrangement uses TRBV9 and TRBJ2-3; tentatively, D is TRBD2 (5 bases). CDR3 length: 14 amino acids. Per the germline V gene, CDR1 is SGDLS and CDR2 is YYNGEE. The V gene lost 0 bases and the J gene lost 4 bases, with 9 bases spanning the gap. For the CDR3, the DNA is TGTGCCAGCAGCGTAGGACTATTGGCAGATACGCAGTATTTT. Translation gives CASSVGLLADTQYF. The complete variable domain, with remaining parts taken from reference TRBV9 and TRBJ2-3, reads DSGVTQTPKHLITATGQRVTLRCSPRSGDLSVYWYQQSLDQGLQFLIQYYNGEERAKGNILERFSAQQFPDLHSELNLSSLELGDSALYFCASSVGLLADTQYFGPGTRLTVL.

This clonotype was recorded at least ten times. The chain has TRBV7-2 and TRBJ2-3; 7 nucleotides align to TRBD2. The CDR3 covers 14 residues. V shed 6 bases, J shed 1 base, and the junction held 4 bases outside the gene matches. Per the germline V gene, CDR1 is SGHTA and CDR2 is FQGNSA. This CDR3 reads CASRLASRTDTQYF. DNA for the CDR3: TGTGCCAGCAGACTAGCGAGCCGCACAGATACGCAGTATTTT.